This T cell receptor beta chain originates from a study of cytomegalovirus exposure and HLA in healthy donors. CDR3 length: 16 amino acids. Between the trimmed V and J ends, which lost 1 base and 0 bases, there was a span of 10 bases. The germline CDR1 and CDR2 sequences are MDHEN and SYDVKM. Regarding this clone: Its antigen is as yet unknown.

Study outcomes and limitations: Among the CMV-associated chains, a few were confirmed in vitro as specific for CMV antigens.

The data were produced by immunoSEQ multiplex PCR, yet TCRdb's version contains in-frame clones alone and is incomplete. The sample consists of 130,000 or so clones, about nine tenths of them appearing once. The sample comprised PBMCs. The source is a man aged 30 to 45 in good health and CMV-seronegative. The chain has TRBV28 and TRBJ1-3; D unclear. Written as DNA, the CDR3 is TGTGCCAGCAGTTTATCACTCGGGATCTCTGGAAACACCATATATTTT. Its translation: CASSLSLGISGNTIYF. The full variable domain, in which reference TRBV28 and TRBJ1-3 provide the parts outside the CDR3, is DVKVTQSSRYLVKRTGEKVFLECVQDMDHENMFWYRQDPGLGLRLIYFSYDVKMKEKGDIPEGYSVSREKKERFSLILESASTNQTSMYLCASSLSLGISGNTIYFGEGSWLTVV.